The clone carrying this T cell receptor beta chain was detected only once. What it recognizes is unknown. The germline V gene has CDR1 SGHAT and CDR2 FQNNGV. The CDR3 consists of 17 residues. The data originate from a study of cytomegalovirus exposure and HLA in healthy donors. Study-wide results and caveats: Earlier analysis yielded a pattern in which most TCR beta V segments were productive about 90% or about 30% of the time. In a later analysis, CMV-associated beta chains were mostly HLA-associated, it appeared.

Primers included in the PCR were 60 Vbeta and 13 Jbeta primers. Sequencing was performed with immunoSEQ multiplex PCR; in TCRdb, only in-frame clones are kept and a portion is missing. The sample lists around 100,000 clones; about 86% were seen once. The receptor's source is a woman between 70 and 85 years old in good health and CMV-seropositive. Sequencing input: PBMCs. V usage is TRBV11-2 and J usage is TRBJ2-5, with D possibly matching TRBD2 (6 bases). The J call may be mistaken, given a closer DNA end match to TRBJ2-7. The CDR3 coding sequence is TGTGCCAGCAGCCCGATCTTTAACCGGGAGCTATCCTACGAGCAGTACTTC. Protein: CASSPIFNRELSYEQYF.